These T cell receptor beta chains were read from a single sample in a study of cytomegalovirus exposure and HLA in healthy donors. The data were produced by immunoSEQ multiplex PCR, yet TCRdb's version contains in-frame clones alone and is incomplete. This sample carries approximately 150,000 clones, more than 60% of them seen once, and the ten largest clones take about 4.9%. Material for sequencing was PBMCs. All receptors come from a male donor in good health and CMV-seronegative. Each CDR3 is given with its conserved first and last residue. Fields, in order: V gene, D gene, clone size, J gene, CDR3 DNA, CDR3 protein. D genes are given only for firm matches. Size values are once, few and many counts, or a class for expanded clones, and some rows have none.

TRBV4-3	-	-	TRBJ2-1	TGCGCCAGCAGCCAAGATCTAAATAGCGCCGCCTACAATGAGCAGTTCTTC	CASSQDLNSAAYNEQFF
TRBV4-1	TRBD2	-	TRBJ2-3	TGCGCCAGCAGCCAGTATACCTTCCCCGTAGCGGGAGCCCGCACAGATACGCAGTATTTT	CASSQYTFPVAGARTDTQYF
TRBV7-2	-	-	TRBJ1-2	TGTGCCAGCAGCTTAACGGACTACGGGGATGGCTACACCTTC	CASSLTDYGDGYTF
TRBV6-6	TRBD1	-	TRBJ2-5	TGTGCCAGTACCAGGGGGAGTGGAGAGACCCAGTACTTC	CASTRGSGETQYF
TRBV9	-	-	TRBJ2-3	TGTGCCAGCAGCGCGAGCGGAGACGGAACAGATACGCAGTATTTT	CASSASGDGTDTQYF
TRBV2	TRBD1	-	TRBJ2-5	TGTGCCAGCAGGGGGACAGGGGGAGAGACCCAGTACTTC	CASRGTGGETQYF
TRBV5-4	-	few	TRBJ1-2	TGTGCCAGCAGCTTGTCCGTAGTCAGGGGCAATGGCTACACCTTC	CASSLSVVRGNGYTF
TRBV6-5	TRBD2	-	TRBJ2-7	TGTGCCAGCAGTTACACAGGACTAGCGGAGCCCTACGAGCAGTACTTC	CASSYTGLAEPYEQYF
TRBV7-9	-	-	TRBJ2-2	TGTGCCAGCAGCTCGAATACGAACACCGGGGAGCTATTTTTT	CASSSNTNTGELFF
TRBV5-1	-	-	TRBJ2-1	TGCGCCAGCACCGAGGGGGGGAACTTCAATGAGCAGTTCTTC	CASTEGGNFNEQFF
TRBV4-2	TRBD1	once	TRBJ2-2	TGTGCCAGCAGCCAAGATTGGGGACAGGGATTAAACACCGGGGAGCTGTTTTTT	CASSQDWGQGLNTGELFF
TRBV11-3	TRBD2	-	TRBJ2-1	TGTGCCAGCAGCTTAGCCAGCGGGGGTAGTGATGAGCAGTTCTTC	CASSLASGGSDEQFF
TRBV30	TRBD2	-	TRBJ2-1	TGTGCCTGGAGTAACGCGGGAGTGCCCCTGAGCTCCTACAATGAGCAGTTCTTC	CAWSNAGVPLSSYNEQFF
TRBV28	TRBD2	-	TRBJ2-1	TGTGCCAGCAGTTTATGGACTAGCGGGAGTAACGACAATGAGCAGTTCTTC	CASSLWTSGSNDNEQFF
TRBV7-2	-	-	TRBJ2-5	TGTGCCAGCAGCACCCAGGGTGGAGAGACCCAGTACTTC	CASSTQGGETQYF
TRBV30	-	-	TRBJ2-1	TGTGCCTGGATGGTCGGCGCGGAGTACAATGAGCAGTTCTTC	CAWMVGAEYNEQFF
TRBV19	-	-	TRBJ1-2	TGTGCCAGTAGTATATTGAGACAAACCAACTATGGCTACACCTTC	CASSILRQTNYGYTF
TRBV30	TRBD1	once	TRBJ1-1	TGTGCCTGGAACGGACAGGGAGGGGCGGAAGCTTTCTTT	CAWNGQGGAEAFF
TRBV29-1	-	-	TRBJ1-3	TGCAGCGTTGTCGACAGCACCTCTGGAAACACCATATATTTT	CSVVDSTSGNTIYF
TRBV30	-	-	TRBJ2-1	TGTGCCTGGAGGAAGGGGGGGCTAGGCTACAATGAGCAGTTCTTC	CAWRKGGLGYNEQFF
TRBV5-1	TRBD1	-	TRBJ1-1	TGCGCCAGCACCCGGACAGGGGGCGCCGGAAGCACTGAAGCTTTCTTT	CASTRTGGAGSTEAFF